Listed below are T cell receptor beta chains from one sample, sequenced in a study of T cell clonotyping in hematopoietic cell transplantation. Generated by immunoSEQ multiplex PCR, the TCRdb table keeps only in-frame clones and is missing some. Of more than 65,000 clones listed, 94% are singletons. Sequenced sample: peripheral blood mononuclear cells. The receptors originated from a man aged 45-60 years in good health. Some clones in this sample may be carry-over from other donors' samples. CDR3s include the opening cysteine and the closing phenylalanine or tryptophan. The D gene is left open where the match is weak. The size of a clone is reported for some rows only, either as once, few or many, or as a class for expanded clones.

J gene: TRBJ1-2; clone size: -; D gene: -; V gene: TRBV6-1; CDR3 protein: CASSGNPTANYGYTF; CDR3 DNA: TGTGCCAGCAGTGGGAATCCGACAGCTAACTATGGCTACACCTTC
J gene: TRBJ1-1; clone size: -; D gene: -; V gene: TRBV5-1; CDR3 protein: CASSWLGTEAFF; CDR3 DNA: TGCGCCAGCAGTTGGTTGGGCACTGAAGCTTTCTTT
J gene: TRBJ1-1; clone size: -; D gene: -; V gene: TRBV25-1; CDR3 protein: CASSLQGTEAFF; CDR3 DNA: TGTGCCAGCAGTTTACAGGGCACTGAAGCTTTCTTT
J gene: TRBJ1-1; clone size: -; D gene: -; V gene: TRBV4-3; CDR3 protein: CASRVGRELRTEAFF; CDR3 DNA: TGCGCCAGCAGGGTGGGGAGGGAGTTAAGGACTGAAGCTTTCTTT
J gene: TRBJ2-7; clone size: -; D gene: -; V gene: TRBV11-2; CDR3 protein: CASSFVSVSGRPYEQYF; CDR3 DNA: TGTGCCAGCAGCTTTGTCTCTGTATCAGGGCGACCCTACGAGCAGTACTTC
J gene: TRBJ2-2; clone size: -; D gene: TRBD2; V gene: TRBV28; CDR3 protein: CASRSPGLGTETGELFF; CDR3 DNA: TGTGCCAGCAGGAGTCCGGGACTAGGGACTGAAACCGGGGAGCTGTTTTTT
J gene: TRBJ1-1; clone size: -; D gene: -; V gene: TRBV6-1; CDR3 protein: CASTLTGKNTEAFF; CDR3 DNA: TGTGCCAGCACCCTAACAGGGAAGAACACTGAAGCTTTCTTT
J gene: TRBJ2-7; clone size: -; D gene: -; V gene: TRBV11-2; CDR3 protein: CASSLDRSRAGYEQYF; CDR3 DNA: TGTGCCAGCAGCTTAGATCGATCGCGGGCGGGCTACGAGCAGTACTTC
J gene: TRBJ2-5; clone size: -; D gene: TRBD1; V gene: TRBV9; CDR3 protein: CASSVDTGQSQWETQYF; CDR3 DNA: TGTGCCAGCAGCGTCGACACGGGACAGTCTCAGTGGGAGACCCAGTACTTC
J gene: TRBJ2-3; clone size: once; D gene: -; V gene: TRBV11-3; CDR3 protein: CASSRSLAATDTQYF; CDR3 DNA: TGTGCCAGCAGCCGCTCTCTGGCAGCCACAGATACGCAGTATTTT
J gene: TRBJ2-2; clone size: -; D gene: TRBD1; V gene: TRBV7-2; CDR3 protein: CASSRDRVDTGELFF; CDR3 DNA: TGTGCCAGCAGCAGAGACAGGGTGGACACCGGGGAGCTGTTTTTT
J gene: TRBJ1-2; clone size: -; D gene: TRBD1; V gene: TRBV7-8; CDR3 protein: CASSLGGGPGTGSYGYTF; CDR3 DNA: TGTGCCAGCAGCTTAGGAGGGGGTCCCGGGACAGGGTCCTATGGCTACACCTTC
J gene: TRBJ2-7; clone size: -; D gene: -; V gene: TRBV28; CDR3 protein: CASSQTGFREPYEQYF; CDR3 DNA: TGTGCCAGCAGCCAGACGGGATTTAGGGAGCCCTACGAGCAGTACTTC
J gene: TRBJ1-2; clone size: -; D gene: -; V gene: TRBV28; CDR3 protein: CASSEEGFYGYTF; CDR3 DNA: TGTGCCAGCAGTGAGGAGGGGTTCTATGGCTACACCTTC
J gene: TRBJ2-5; clone size: -; D gene: -; V gene: TRBV11-2; CDR3 protein: CASSSGGQETQYF; CDR3 DNA: TGTGCCAGCAGCTCCGGGGGCCAAGAGACCCAGTACTTC
J gene: TRBJ1-5; clone size: -; D gene: -; V gene: TRBV28; CDR3 protein: CASRPGGALLNQPQHF; CDR3 DNA: TGTGCCAGCAGGCCCGGGGGGGCGCTTTTAAATCAGCCCCAGCATTTT
J gene: TRBJ2-3; clone size: -; D gene: -; V gene: TRBV6-6; CDR3 protein: CASVSESTDTQYF; CDR3 DNA: TGTGCCAGCGTTTCGGAGAGCACAGATACGCAGTATTTT
J gene: TRBJ2-5; clone size: -; D gene: -; V gene: TRBV10-3; CDR3 protein: CAPNAYQETQYF; CDR3 DNA: TGTGCCCCCAATGCGTACCAAGAGACCCAGTACTTC
J gene: TRBJ2-4; clone size: -; D gene: -; V gene: TRBV12-1; CDR3 protein: CASSVERQEEWAKNIQYF; CDR3 DNA: TGTGCCAGCAGCGTCGAGCGACAGGAGGAATGGGCCAAAAACATTCAGTACTTC
J gene: TRBJ2-7; clone size: -; D gene: TRBD1; V gene: TRBV5-4; CDR3 protein: CASSPHGTAYEQYF; CDR3 DNA: TGTGCCAGCAGCCCCCACGGGACAGCCTACGAGCAGTACTTC
J gene: TRBJ2-7; clone size: -; D gene: TRBD1; V gene: TRBV29-1; CDR3 protein: CSALGQALSYEQYF; CDR3 DNA: TGCAGCGCCCTCGGACAGGCCCTATCCTACGAGCAGTACTTC
J gene: TRBJ1-3; clone size: -; D gene: -; V gene: TRBV28; CDR3 protein: CASTQAGQTGNTIYF; CDR3 DNA: TGTGCCAGCACCCAGGCGGGGCAGACTGGAAACACCATATATTTT
J gene: TRBJ1-6; clone size: -; D gene: -; V gene: TRBV19; CDR3 protein: CASNTRVESPLHF; CDR3 DNA: TGTGCCAGTAATACCAGGGTGGAATCACCCCTCCACTTT
J gene: TRBJ2-3; clone size: -; D gene: TRBD2; V gene: TRBV28; CDR3 protein: CASSKGGGADTQYF; CDR3 DNA: TGTGCCAGCAGCAAAGGCGGGGGGGCAGATACGCAGTATTTT
J gene: TRBJ1-5; clone size: once; D gene: -; V gene: TRBV27; CDR3 protein: CASSLSGGGVSNQPQHF; CDR3 DNA: TGTGCCAGCAGTTTATCGGGGGGCGGAGTGAGCAATCAGCCCCAGCATTTT
J gene: TRBJ1-1; clone size: -; D gene: TRBD1; V gene: TRBV28; CDR3 protein: CASTPFYTGVNTEAFF; CDR3 DNA: TGTGCCAGCACCCCTTTTTACACAGGGGTGAACACTGAAGCTTTCTTT
J gene: TRBJ1-4; clone size: once; D gene: -; V gene: TRBV28; CDR3 protein: CASSIPGAGTNEKLFF; CDR3 DNA: TGTGCCAGCAGTATTCCGGGTGCGGGGACCAATGAAAAACTGTTTTTT
J gene: TRBJ2-7; clone size: -; D gene: TRBD1; V gene: TRBV14; CDR3 protein: CASSHDRGGWQYF; CDR3 DNA: TGTGCCAGCAGCCACGACAGGGGAGGATGGCAGTACTTC
J gene: TRBJ1-4; clone size: -; D gene: -; V gene: TRBV4-2; CDR3 protein: CASSPKISGFNEKLFF; CDR3 DNA: TGTGCCAGCAGCCCCAAGATATCAGGGTTCAATGAAAAACTGTTTTTT
J gene: TRBJ2-7; clone size: -; D gene: TRBD2; V gene: TRBV2; CDR3 protein: CAQVASGSSYEQYF; CDR3 DNA: TGTGCCCAAGTGGCTAGCGGGAGCTCCTACGAGCAGTACTTC
J gene: TRBJ1-2; clone size: -; D gene: -; V gene: TRBV5-6; CDR3 protein: CASSLYGEGYGYTF; CDR3 DNA: TGTGCCAGCAGCTTGTACGGGGAAGGATATGGCTACACCTTC
J gene: TRBJ2-7; clone size: -; D gene: -; V gene: TRBV4-3; CDR3 protein: CASSQEWGGTSYEQYF; CDR3 DNA: TGCGCCAGCAGCCAAGAGTGGGGCGGGACCAGTTACGAGCAGTACTTC
J gene: TRBJ2-1; clone size: -; D gene: -; V gene: TRBV2; CDR3 protein: CASSEEQFF; CDR3 DNA: TGTGCCAGCAGTGAGGAGCAGTTCTTC
J gene: TRBJ2-3; clone size: -; D gene: -; V gene: TRBV19; CDR3 protein: CASGGAVRTDTQYF; CDR3 DNA: TGTGCCAGTGGCGGGGCTGTTCGCACAGATACGCAGTATTTT
J gene: TRBJ1-5; clone size: -; D gene: -; V gene: TRBV28; CDR3 protein: CATTWGVLQPQHF; CDR3 DNA: TGTGCCACCACTTGGGGGGTGCTTCAGCCCCAGCATTTT
J gene: TRBJ2-5; clone size: -; D gene: -; V gene: TRBV5-1; CDR3 protein: CASSLDYRVQETQYF; CDR3 DNA: TGCGCCAGCAGCTTGGACTACAGGGTCCAAGAGACCCAGTACTTC
J gene: TRBJ1-1; clone size: -; D gene: -; V gene: TRBV7-6; CDR3 protein: CASSLKWNTEAFF; CDR3 DNA: TGTGCCAGCAGCTTAAAATGGAACACTGAAGCTTTCTTT
J gene: TRBJ2-7; clone size: -; D gene: TRBD2; V gene: TRBV6-1; CDR3 protein: CASGVSGATYEQYF; CDR3 DNA: TGTGCCAGCGGAGTTAGCGGGGCCACCTACGAGCAGTACTTC
J gene: TRBJ2-7; clone size: -; D gene: -; V gene: TRBV5-1; CDR3 protein: CASSLGSGGRLVSYEQYF; CDR3 DNA: TGCGCCAGCAGCTTGGGTTCCGGGGGGCGCTTGGTTTCCTACGAGCAGTACTTC
J gene: TRBJ1-6; clone size: -; D gene: -; V gene: TRBV4-1; CDR3 protein: CASSQVWDSPLHF; CDR3 DNA: TGCGCCAGCAGCCAAGTTTGGGATTCACCCCTCCACTTT
J gene: TRBJ2-2; clone size: -; D gene: -; V gene: TRBV6-1; CDR3 protein: CASSEQGAINTGELFF; CDR3 DNA: TGTGCCAGCAGTGAACAGGGAGCAATCAACACCGGGGAGCTGTTTTTT
J gene: TRBJ1-3; clone size: -; D gene: -; V gene: TRBV19; CDR3 protein: CASSMPGNTIYF; CDR3 DNA: TGTGCCAGTAGTATGCCCGGAAACACCATATATTTT
J gene: TRBJ2-3; clone size: -; D gene: TRBD1; V gene: TRBV27; CDR3 protein: CASSFLLTGQGSTDTQYF; CDR3 DNA: TGTGCCAGCAGTTTCCTTTTGACGGGACAGGGGTCCACAGATACGCAGTATTTT
J gene: TRBJ1-4; clone size: -; D gene: -; V gene: TRBV28; CDR3 protein: CASRTAGYNEKLFF; CDR3 DNA: TGTGCCAGCAGGACCGCAGGTTATAATGAAAAACTGTTTTTT
J gene: TRBJ1-2; clone size: -; D gene: -; V gene: TRBV28; CDR3 protein: CASSSQGSYGYTF; CDR3 DNA: TGTGCCAGCAGTAGTCAGGGGAGCTATGGCTACACCTTC
J gene: TRBJ1-1; clone size: once; D gene: TRBD1; V gene: TRBV6-6; CDR3 protein: CASSSGGVTEAFF; CDR3 DNA: TGTGCCAGCAGTTCAGGGGGAGTCACTGAAGCTTTCTTT
J gene: TRBJ1-2; clone size: -; D gene: -; V gene: TRBV19; CDR3 protein: CASSIGSNYGYTF; CDR3 DNA: TGTGCCAGTAGTATTGGATCTAACTATGGCTACACCTTC
J gene: TRBJ1-2; clone size: -; D gene: -; V gene: TRBV28; CDR3 protein: CASSSPGGNYGYTF; CDR3 DNA: TGTGCCAGCAGTTCCCCGGGAGGAAACTATGGCTACACCTTC
J gene: TRBJ2-7; clone size: -; D gene: TRBD1; V gene: TRBV7-9; CDR3 protein: CASSEGQNYEQYF; CDR3 DNA: TGTGCCAGCAGCGAGGGACAGAACTACGAGCAGTACTTC
J gene: TRBJ2-7; clone size: -; D gene: TRBD2; V gene: TRBV19; CDR3 protein: CASSSQSGSFSYEQYF; CDR3 DNA: TGTGCCAGTAGTTCCCAGAGCGGGAGTTTCTCCTACGAGCAGTACTTC
J gene: TRBJ1-2; clone size: -; D gene: -; V gene: TRBV7-8; CDR3 protein: CASSLDREVDGYTF; CDR3 DNA: TGTGCCAGCAGCTTAGATCGGGAGGTGGACGGCTACACCTTC
J gene: TRBJ2-3; clone size: -; D gene: TRBD2; V gene: TRBV5-1; CDR3 protein: CASSFGPSGFADTQYF; CDR3 DNA: TGCGCCAGCAGCTTTGGCCCTAGCGGGTTCGCGGATACGCAGTATTTT